These T cell receptor beta chains were read from a single sample in a study of blood T cell repertoires in COVID-19. TCRdb's copy holds only in-frame clones and misses some; the assay was immunoSEQ multiplex PCR. The data show approximately 470,000 clones, 70% to 90% seen once. The sequenced sample was peripheral blood. The receptor set was obtained from a human donor in a cohort sampled during active COVID-19. Both conserved end residues are part of each CDR3. The D gene is left open where the match is weak. For some rows the clone size is stated as once, few or many, or as a class when expanded; others skip it.

V: TRBV10-3; size: -; D: TRBD1; J: TRBJ2-6; CDR3: CAISESIPGTGSGANVLTF; DNA: TGTGCCATCAGTGAGTCGATTCCCGGGACAGGCTCTGGGGCCAACGTCCTGACTTTC
V: TRBV6-1; size: -; D: -; J: TRBJ1-5; CDR3: CASSEAGEGNQPQHF; DNA: TGTGCCAGCAGTGAAGCAGGGGAGGGCAATCAGCCCCAGCATTTT
V: TRBV9; size: -; D: TRBD1; J: TRBJ1-1; CDR3: CASTLAGGWGTEAFF; DNA: TGTGCCAGCACCCTCGCAGGGGGTTGGGGGACTGAAGCTTTCTTT
V: TRBV18; size: -; D: -; J: TRBJ1-3; CDR3: CASSPFEGSSGNTIYF; DNA: TGTGCCAGCTCACCATTTGAGGGTTCCTCTGGAAACACCATATATTTT
V: TRBV28; size: -; D: -; J: TRBJ2-7; CDR3: CASSLGDRGEQYF; DNA: TGTGCCAGCAGTTTGGGGGACCGGGGGGAGCAGTACTTC
V: TRBV19; size: -; D: TRBD2; J: TRBJ2-5; CDR3: CASSTSGRAAGETQYF; DNA: TGTGCCAGTAGCACTAGCGGGAGGGCCGCTGGGGAGACCCAGTACTTC
V: TRBV5-1; size: -; D: TRBD2; J: TRBJ2-1; CDR3: CASSLASTSGSNEQFF; DNA: TGCGCCAGCAGCTTGGCCTCGACTAGCGGGAGCAATGAGCAGTTCTTC
V: TRBV9; size: -; D: -; J: TRBJ2-1; CDR3: CASSPYANNEQFF; DNA: TGTGCCAGCAGCCCTTATGCGAACAATGAGCAGTTCTTC
V: TRBV7-3; size: -; D: TRBD2; J: TRBJ2-3; CDR3: CASSFFGRPGTSSDTQYF; DNA: TGTGCCAGCAGCTTCTTCGGTAGACCCGGGACTAGCTCAGATACGCAGTATTTT
V: TRBV10-3; size: once; D: -; J: TRBJ1-5; CDR3: CAISESQGGVHNQPQHF; DNA: TGTGCCATCAGTGAGTCGCAGGGCGGAGTTCACAATCAGCCCCAGCATTTT